These 26 T cell receptor beta chains were sequenced from one sample in a study of blood T cell repertoires in COVID-19. Using immunoSEQ multiplex PCR, the repertoire was profiled, and TCRdb retains in-frame clones only, with some absent. The table includes 40,000 to 55,000 clones, approximately 90% detected once. Source material: peripheral blood. All receptors come from a man in his forties or fifties with COVID-19, enrolled during active disease.

This chain uses TRBV3-1 (or the pseudogene TRBV3-2) with TRBJ2-1, with 10 bases aligning to TRBD2. This CDR3 is 18 amino acids long. Germline values: CDR1 LGHDT, CDR2 YNNKEL (reference sequence). V shed 8 bases and J 2 bases; nucleotides not matched to a gene: 15. In DNA, the CDR3 is TGTGCCAGCCGCGCTATCCGGACTAGCGGAGAACCCTACAATGAGCAGTTCTTC. Its translation: CASRAIRTSGEPYNEQFF.

The chain has TRBV4-1 and TRBJ1-1; D unclear. The CDR3 has 14 amino acids. The V and J ends lost 0 bases and 1 base respectively, with 6 bases between them. CDR1 MGHRA and CDR2 YSYEKL come from the germline V gene. CDR3: CASSQEPRNTEAFF. CDR3 DNA: TGCGCCAGCAGCCAAGAACCTAGGAACACTGAAGCTTTCTTT.

The CDR3: CASSYTGGETDTQYF. CDR3 DNA: TGTGCCAGCAGCTATACAGGGGGGGAGACAGATACGCAGTATTTT. The rearrangement uses TRBV7-6 and TRBJ2-3, with a possible D match to TRBD1 (8 bases). This CDR3 contains 15 residues. V shed 4 bases and J shed 3 bases, with 14 bases lying between them. Germline V gene data show CDR1 as SGHVS and CDR2 as FNYEAQ.

The V gene is TRBV15, the J gene TRBJ2-1, with 7 bases matching TRBD2. Germline-derived CDR1 and CDR2 are LNHNV and YYDKDF (reference sequence). With V trimmed by 0 bases and J by 3 bases, 5 bases remained unmatched. The length of the CDR3 is 16 residues. CDR3 sequence reads: CATSREGSGIYNEQFF. As DNA, the CDR3 is TGTGCCACCAGCAGAGAGGGCAGCGGGATCTACAATGAGCAGTTCTTC.

The chain carries TRBV5-6 and TRBJ2-7; D is perhaps TRBD1 (6 bases). Between the trimmed V and J ends, which lost 4 bases and 3 bases, there was a span of 20 bases. The CDR3 is 16 amino acids. From germline, CDR1 is SGHDT and CDR2 YYEEEE. The CDR3 bases are TGTGCCAGCAGCCTAAGATGGGACATGATTAACTACGAGCAGTACTTC. Its translation is CASSLRWDMINYEQYF.

The chain employs TRBV7-9 and TRBJ2-7; tentative D call: TRBD2 (7 bases). The CDR3 runs to 17 residues. Per germline, CDR1 SEHNR and CDR2 FQNEAQ (reference sequence). With 3 bases removed from V and 0 bases from J, the gap between germline ends came to 18 bases. The CDR3 region is CASSLGGGTTSSYEQYF. CDR3 bases: TGTGCCAGCAGCTTGGGGGGCGGGACTACTAGCTCCTACGAGCAGTACTTC.

The V and J genes are TRBV4-1 and TRBJ2-3; TRBD1 agrees at 8 bases. The CDR3 totals 16 residues. After removal of 3 bases from V and 5 bases from J, the junction contained 10 bases not matched to a gene. CDR1 and CDR2 from the germline V gene are MGHRA and YSYEKL. The CDR3 spells CASSHVLTGAEDTQYF. Here the CDR3 DNA reads TGCGCCAGCAGCCACGTGCTGACAGGGGCAGAAGATACGCAGTATTTT.

This sequence joins TRBV10-3 and TRBJ2-2; 15 nucleotides match TRBD2. CDR3 length: 20 amino acids. J was trimmed by 1 base and V by 4 bases; bases with no gene match: 10. Germline-derived CDR1 and CDR2 are ENHRY and SYGVKD. CDR3 coding DNA: TGTGCCATCAGTGCAAATCCGGGACTAGCGGGAGGCCTGAACACCGGGGAGCTGTTTTTT. Translated: CAISANPGLAGGLNTGELFF.

The rearrangement joins TRBV19 to TRBJ1-2, with 7 positions matching TRBD1. Germline trimming cut 6 bases from V and 1 base from J; bases unmatched to any gene: 14. CDR1 is LNHDA, CDR2 SQIVND, per germline (reference sequence). CDR3 length: 17 amino acids. CDR3 in DNA: TGTGCCAGTAGGCCAAAAGGACAGGCCCTCTTTAACTATGGCTACACCTTC. Its translation is CASRPKGQALFNYGYTF.

The chain links TRBV30 to TRBJ2-5; the match to TRBD2 covers 12 bases. Germline CDR1 is GTSNPN and CDR2 is SVGIG (reference sequence). This CDR3 is built from 17 residues. V trimming: 2 bases; J trimming: 0 bases; junction bases outside the gene matches: 7. CDR3 sequence reads: CAWSWLAGGGYQETQYF. CDR3 in DNA: TGTGCCTGGAGTTGGCTAGCGGGAGGGGGGTACCAAGAGACCCAGTACTTC.

The chain carries TRBV6-5 and TRBJ1-5, with 7 positions matching TRBD1. The CDR3 extends over 14 amino acids. Germline CDR1 and CDR2: MNHEY and SVGAGI. Trimming took 6 bases from V and 3 from J; bases not matched to a gene: 5. CDR3 nucleotides: TGTGCCAGCAGGGCAGGGACAGTCAATCAGCCCCAGCATTTT. Translation gives CASRAGTVNQPQHF.

This clone has just one count. This rearrangement joins TRBV6-6 to TRBJ2-1; the D gene is possibly TRBD1 (7 bases). This CDR3 has 20 residues. The germline V and J ends were trimmed by 5 bases and 5 bases, with 31 bases remaining between them. Germline V gene lookup returns CDR1 MNHNY and CDR2 SVGAGI (reference sequence). The CDR3 spells CASSRPQGVVADNLDNEQFF. CDR3 bases: TGTGCCAGCAGTCGACCCCAGGGGGTGGTAGCGGACAATCTTGACAATGAGCAGTTCTTC.

CDR3 loop: CASSLQANTEAFF. CDR3 nucleotides: TGTGCCAGCAGCTTACAGGCGAACACTGAAGCTTTCTTT. The chain employs TRBV7-9 and TRBJ1-1, with unresolved D. The CDR3 consists of 13 residues. The germline gives CDR1 SEHNR, CDR2 FQNEAQ (reference sequence). Trimming took 2 bases from V and 1 from J, leaving 5 bases between them.

To note about this clone: The sample holds other DNA sequences that translate to the same CDR3. The rearrangement joins TRBV5-1 to TRBJ2-7; D may be TRBD1 (6 bases). From germline, CDR1 is SGHRS and CDR2 YFSETQ. CDR3 size: 12 residues. V lost 3 bases to trimming and J lost 4 bases, with 8 bases between them. As DNA, the CDR3 is TGCGCCAGCAGCTCTCAGGGGTACGAGCAGTACTTC. Amino acids: CASSSQGYEQYF. The variable domain in full, with the rest retrieved from reference TRBV5-1 and TRBJ2-7, is KAGVTQTPRYLIKTRGQQVTLSCSPISGHRSVSWYQQTPGQGLQFLFEYFSETQRNKGNFPGRFSGRQFSNSRSEMNVSTLELGDSALYLCASSSQGYEQYFGPGTRLTVT.

This sequence joins TRBV3-1 (or the pseudogene TRBV3-2) and TRBJ2-7, with 7 bases that match TRBD1. Looked up from germline, CDR1 is LGHDT and CDR2 is YNNKEL (reference sequence). CDR3 length: 13 amino acids. The V gene end was trimmed by 3 bases and the J gene end by 2 bases; junction bases not matched to a gene: 1. CDR3 residues: CASSHGTAYEQYF. Written as DNA, the CDR3 is TGTGCCAGCAGCCATGGGACAGCCTACGAGCAGTACTTC.

This clone was observed a single time. The chain recombines TRBV11-2 with TRBJ2-1; TRBD2 is a possible D gene (5 bases). Germline-derived CDR1 and CDR2 are SGHAT and FQNNGV. V was shortened by 5 bases and J by 5 bases, with 13 bases between the two germline ends. The CDR3 sequence is 14 residues long. DNA of the CDR3: TGTGCCAGCAGCACTAGGAGGCCGAACAATGAGCAGTTCTTC. This translates into CASSTRRPNNEQFF.

V is TRBV5-4 and J is TRBJ2-4; D unresolved. Germline values: CDR1 SGHNT, CDR2 YYREEE (reference sequence). CDR3 length equals 16 residues. V gave up 2 bases and J gave up 0 bases, with 12 bases separating them. In DNA form, the CDR3 reads TGTGCCAGCAGCTTCTTTACCGGCGGAGCCAAAAACATTCAGTACTTC. Its protein product is CASSFFTGGAKNIQYF. Complete variable domain (other parts from reference TRBV5-4 and TRBJ2-4): ETGVTQSPTHLIKTRGQQVTLRCSSQSGHNTVSWYQQALGQGPQFIFQYYREEENGRGNFPPRFSGLQFPNYSSELNVNALELDDSALYLCASSFFTGGAKNIQYFGAGTRLSVL.

The rearrangement links TRBV2 to TRBJ1-1; D is perhaps TRBD1 (5 bases). V dropped 0 bases and J dropped 4 bases, with 15 bases sitting between them. CDR1 SNHLY and CDR2 FYNNEI come from the germline V gene. The CDR3 length is 16 residues. The CDR3 DNA follows: TGTGCCAGCAGTGAAGCAAGAGGGGTCGGGGGCACTGAAGCTTTCTTT. Amino acids: CASSEARGVGGTEAFF. The complete variable domain, with remaining parts taken from reference TRBV2 and TRBJ1-1, reads EPEVTQTPSHQVTQMGQEVILRCVPISNHLYFYWYRQILGQKVEFLVSFYNNEISEKSEIFDDQFSVERPDGSNFTLKIRSTKLEDSAMYFCASSEARGVGGTEAFFGQGTRLTVV.

The chain has TRBV3-1 (or the pseudogene TRBV3-2) and TRBJ1-6; 9 bases fit TRBD1. Trimming took 4 bases from V and 8 from J; bases not matched to a gene: 3. Germline V gives CDR1 LGHDT, CDR2 YNNKEL (reference sequence). CDR3 length equals 14 residues. CDR3 residues: CASSPGQGDSPLHF. As DNA, the CDR3 is TGTGCCAGCAGCCCGGGACAGGGTGATTCACCCCTCCACTTT.

The V gene is TRBV11-2, the J gene TRBJ1-5; a weak D match, TRBD1 (5 bases). This CDR3 is built from 14 residues. Germline V gene sequence: CDR1 SGHAT, CDR2 FQNNGV. Deletions cut 5 bases from V and 7 bases from J, with 15 bases between. The CDR3 loop is CASSLMPGNQPQHF. CDR3 in DNA: TGTGCCAGCAGCCTGATGCCAGGGAACCAGCCCCAGCATTTT.

This clone was found once. V and J are TRBV30 and TRBJ2-2; possible D gene TRBD2, 6 bases. Trimming left V 3 bases short and J 7 bases short, with 9 bases between. Germline V CDR1 and CDR2: GTSNPN, SVGIG (reference sequence). This CDR3 spans 12 amino acids. The CDR3 DNA is TGTGCCTGGAGGGAGGGGTACGGGGAGCTGTTTTTT. Translating it yields CAWREGYGELFF.

CDR3 loop: CASSESVQGSYNEQFF. The CDR3 DNA follows: TGCGCCAGCAGTGAGTCTGTCCAGGGGTCCTACAATGAGCAGTTCTTC. The chain is built from TRBV10-1 and TRBJ2-1, with D tentatively TRBD1 (6 bases). V was pared by 0 bases and J by 1 base, with 10 bases between. CDR1 WNHNN and CDR2 SYGVQD come from the germline V gene (reference sequence). CDR3 size: 16 residues.

This sequence joins TRBV5-1 and TRBJ1-6, with no clear D. V lost 3 bases, J lost 4 bases, and 20 bases lay in between. In germline, CDR1 is SGHRS, CDR2 YFSETQ. The CDR3 consists of 18 residues. The CDR3 loop reads CASSSGIASGRYNSPLHF. The DNA for the CDR3 is TGCGCCAGCAGCTCGGGGATTGCGTCGGGAAGATATAATTCACCCCTCCACTTT. Filled out from reference TRBV5-1 and TRBJ1-6, the complete variable domain reads KAGVTQTPRYLIKTRGQQVTLSCSPISGHRSVSWYQQTPGQGLQFLFEYFSETQRNKGNFPGRFSGRQFSNSRSEMNVSTLELGDSALYLCASSSGIASGRYNSPLHFGNGTRLTVT.

The V gene is TRBV5-6, the J gene TRBJ1-2; D is undetermined. Germline loops: CDR1 SGHDT, CDR2 YYEEEE. CDR3 size: 13 residues. Trimming cost V 2 bases and J 8 bases, with 13 bases left between them. This CDR3 reads CASSFSRGLGYTF. CDR3 coding DNA: TGTGCCAGCAGCTTTAGTCGCGGGTTGGGCTACACCTTC.

This sequence joins TRBV18 and TRBJ2-3; TRBD1 aligns across 8 bases. The germline V gene encodes CDR1 KGHSH and CDR2 LQKENI. CDR3 length: 16 residues. Unmatched junction bases numbered 8, after V lost 3 bases and J lost 3 bases. The CDR3 is CASSPSLQGATDTQYF. The CDR3 DNA reads as TGTGCCAGCTCACCGAGTCTTCAGGGGGCAACAGATACGCAGTATTTT.

The chain combines TRBV19 with TRBJ2-6; TRBD1 matches at 10 bases. Germline lookup yields CDR1 LNHDA and CDR2 SQIVND (reference sequence). The ends lost 5 bases at V and 0 bases at J; junction bases unmatched: 7. The CDR3 runs to 18 residues. In DNA form, the CDR3 reads TGTGCCAGTAGTCTGCGGACAGGGGGATTCTCTGGGGCCAACGTCCTGACTTTC. It encodes CASSLRTGGFSGANVLTF. The entire variable domain, with the rest obtained from reference TRBV19 and TRBJ2-6, is as follows: DGGITQSPKYLFRKEGQNVTLSCEQNLNHDAMYWYRQDPGQGLRLIYYSQIVNDFQKGDIAEGYSVSREKKESFPLTVTSAQKNPTAFYLCASSLRTGGFSGANVLTFGAGSRLTVL.